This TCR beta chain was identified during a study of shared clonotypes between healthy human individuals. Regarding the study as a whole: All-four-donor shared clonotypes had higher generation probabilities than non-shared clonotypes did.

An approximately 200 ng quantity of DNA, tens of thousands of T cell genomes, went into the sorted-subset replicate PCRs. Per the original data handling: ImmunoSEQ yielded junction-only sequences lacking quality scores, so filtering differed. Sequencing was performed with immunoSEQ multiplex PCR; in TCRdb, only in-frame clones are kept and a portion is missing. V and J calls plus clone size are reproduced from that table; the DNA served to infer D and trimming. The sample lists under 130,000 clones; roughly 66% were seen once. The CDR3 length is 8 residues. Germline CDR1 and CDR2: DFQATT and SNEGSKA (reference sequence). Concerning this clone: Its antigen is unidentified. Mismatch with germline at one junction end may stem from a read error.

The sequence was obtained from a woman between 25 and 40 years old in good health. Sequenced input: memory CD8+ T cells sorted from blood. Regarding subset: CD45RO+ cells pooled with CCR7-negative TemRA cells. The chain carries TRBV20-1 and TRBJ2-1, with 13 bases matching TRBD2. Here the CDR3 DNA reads TGCAGGACTAGCGGGGGGATCTTC. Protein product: CRTSGGIF.